This T cell receptor (beta chain) was documented in a study of blood T cell repertoires in COVID-19. Study-level background: The United States, Italy and Spain provided the acute and convalescent COVID-19 samples. Sample material is recorded as cDNA or gDNA derived from T cells, B-cell-depleted T cells, or PBMCs.

Participant ages covered about 18 to 90 years across about two dozen US areas. Libraries were prepared by immunoSEQ multiplex PCR; TCRdb keeps only in-frame clonotypes and omits some of them. The repertoire includes approximately 170,000 clones, about 84% of them detected once, and 4.5% to 7.5% sits in the top ten. The V end was cut by 5 bases, the J end by 11 bases, with 21 bases between. This CDR3 is 14 amino acids long. Germline CDR1 reads MNHEY; CDR2 reads SMNVEV (reference sequence). The chain links TRBV27 to TRBJ1-2; D not resolved. What was sequenced was PBMCs or T cells enriched from blood (not recorded which). The receptor was isolated from a man aged 35-49 years who had recovered from COVID-19. Here the CDR3 DNA reads TGTGCCAGCAGTCCCCAGGTTGGCGCGAAGTGGTACACCTTC. Residues: CASSPQVGAKWYTF.